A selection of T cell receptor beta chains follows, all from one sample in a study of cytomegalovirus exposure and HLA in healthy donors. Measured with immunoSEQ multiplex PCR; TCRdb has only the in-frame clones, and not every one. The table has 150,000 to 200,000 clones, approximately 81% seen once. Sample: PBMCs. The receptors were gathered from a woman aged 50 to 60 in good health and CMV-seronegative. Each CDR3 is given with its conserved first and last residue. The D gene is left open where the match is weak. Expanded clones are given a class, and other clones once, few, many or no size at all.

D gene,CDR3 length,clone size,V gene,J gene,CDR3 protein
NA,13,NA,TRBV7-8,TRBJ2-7,CASSNEGGYEQYF
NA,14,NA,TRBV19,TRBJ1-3,CASTMSVSGNTIYF
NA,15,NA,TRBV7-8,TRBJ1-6,CASSLVSGDNSPLHF
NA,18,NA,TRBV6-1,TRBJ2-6,CASSVWGVVSSGANVLTF
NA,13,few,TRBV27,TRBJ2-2,CASRTGEAGELFF
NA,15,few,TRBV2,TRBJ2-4,CASSGSGIAKNIQYF
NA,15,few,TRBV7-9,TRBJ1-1,CASRKQAGLNTEAFF
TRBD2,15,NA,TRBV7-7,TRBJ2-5,CASSLGGGGQETQYF
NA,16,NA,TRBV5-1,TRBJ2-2,CASSLVSIQNTGELFF
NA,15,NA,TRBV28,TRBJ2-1,CASRPQVWSYNEQFF
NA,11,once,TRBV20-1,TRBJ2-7,CSARDRLEQYF
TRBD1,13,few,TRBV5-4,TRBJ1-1,CASRRDSTWEAFF
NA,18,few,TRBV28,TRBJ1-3,CASSSATRNSYSGNTIYF
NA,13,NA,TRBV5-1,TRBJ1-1,CASSLTGDTEAFF
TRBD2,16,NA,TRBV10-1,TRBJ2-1,CASSESGGGRQNEQFF
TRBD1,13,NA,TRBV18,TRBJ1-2,CASSLDRDGGYTF
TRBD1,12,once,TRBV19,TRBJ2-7,CASSDRLNEQYF
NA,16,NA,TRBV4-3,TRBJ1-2,CASSQDVRQASYGYTF
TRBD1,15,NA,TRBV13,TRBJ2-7,CASRTGGFPSYEQYF
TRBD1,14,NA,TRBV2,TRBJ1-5,CASSPDRVAQPQHF
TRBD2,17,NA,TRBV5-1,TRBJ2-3,CASSAGLGGTSTDTQYF
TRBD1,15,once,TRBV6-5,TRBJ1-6,CASSYSGQENSPLHF
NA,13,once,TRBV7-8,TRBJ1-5,CASSMGGDQPQHF
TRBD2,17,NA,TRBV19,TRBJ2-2,CASSIASLAGDTGELFF
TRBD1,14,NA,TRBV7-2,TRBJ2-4,CASSSTGGKNIQYF
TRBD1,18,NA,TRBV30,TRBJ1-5,CAWTPGTGGPNFGQPQHF